This TCR beta chain originates from a study of blood T cell repertoires in COVID-19. Germline CDR1 reads WNHNN; CDR2 reads SYGVQD (reference sequence). Trimming took 4 bases from V and 7 from J; bases not matched to a gene: 5. The CDR3 length is 14 residues. Sequencing used immunoSEQ multiplex PCR; TCRdb keeps in-frame clones, though not all of them. The sample has about 190,000 clones; about 81% are singletons. The genes are TRBV10-1 and TRBJ2-1; the match to TRBD2 covers 9 bases. This clonotype was sampled from a woman aged 25 to 45 who had recovered from COVID-19. Material: PBMCs or T cells enriched from blood (not recorded which). DNA for the CDR3: TGCGCCAGCAGTGGGGGGACTAGCTTGAATGAGCAGTTCTTC. This encodes CASSGGTSLNEQFF.